This TCR beta chain is drawn from a study of cytomegalovirus exposure and HLA in healthy donors. CDR1 is MNHEY and CDR2 is SMNVEV in the germline V gene (reference sequence). The germline V and J ends were trimmed by 5 bases and 4 bases, with 8 bases remaining between them. The CDR3 extends over 13 amino acids. General observations from the study: In vitro, a few CMV-associated chains proved specific for CMV antigens.

Notes on this clone: Antigen: not known.

The PCR employed 60 Vbeta primers together with 13 Jbeta primers. Clones were sequenced by immunoSEQ multiplex PCR, and TCRdb holds only the in-frame ones, with some missing. Seen here are approximately 100,000 clones, 71% observed once, and the top ten hold about 2.5%. Specimen: PBMCs. This rearrangement joins TRBV27 to TRBJ2-2; tentative D call: TRBD2 (5 bases). The source is a female donor in good health and CMV-seronegative. The CDR3 DNA sequence: TGTGCCAGCAGTAGTAGCGTCACCGGGGAGCTGTTTTTT. This gives the protein CASSSSVTGELFF.